The clone carrying this T cell receptor beta chain was seen a few times. Antigen unknown. These data belong to a study of T-cell memory formation after mild COVID-19. Germline V gene sequence: CDR1 SGHVS, CDR2 FQNEAQ. This CDR3 is built from 15 residues. V was shortened by 5 bases and J by 8 bases, with 18 bases between the two germline ends. TCRdb processed the 5' RACE reads anew with MiXCR; each CDR3 protein has one entry. The data hold around 340,000 distinct CDR3 sequences, with roughly 13% observed a single time. Study results and caveats: The study found contracting CD4+ clones mainly in CM and EM and contracting CD8+ clones in EMRA. The study detected some responding clones in pre-infection memory, suggesting cross-reactive memory joined.

This TCR came from a man aged 18 to 29 who had mild COVID-19 (a few samples of this study predate the infection). Cell type and time point are not known. Material for sequencing was PBMCs or a T cell subset sorted from them (not recorded which). The genes are TRBV7-8 and TRBJ1-4; D call uncertain. The CDR3 protein is CASSASRGRREKLFF. The CDR3 coding sequence is TGTGCCAGCAGCGCGTCCCGGGGAAGGCGCGAAAAACTGTTTTTT.